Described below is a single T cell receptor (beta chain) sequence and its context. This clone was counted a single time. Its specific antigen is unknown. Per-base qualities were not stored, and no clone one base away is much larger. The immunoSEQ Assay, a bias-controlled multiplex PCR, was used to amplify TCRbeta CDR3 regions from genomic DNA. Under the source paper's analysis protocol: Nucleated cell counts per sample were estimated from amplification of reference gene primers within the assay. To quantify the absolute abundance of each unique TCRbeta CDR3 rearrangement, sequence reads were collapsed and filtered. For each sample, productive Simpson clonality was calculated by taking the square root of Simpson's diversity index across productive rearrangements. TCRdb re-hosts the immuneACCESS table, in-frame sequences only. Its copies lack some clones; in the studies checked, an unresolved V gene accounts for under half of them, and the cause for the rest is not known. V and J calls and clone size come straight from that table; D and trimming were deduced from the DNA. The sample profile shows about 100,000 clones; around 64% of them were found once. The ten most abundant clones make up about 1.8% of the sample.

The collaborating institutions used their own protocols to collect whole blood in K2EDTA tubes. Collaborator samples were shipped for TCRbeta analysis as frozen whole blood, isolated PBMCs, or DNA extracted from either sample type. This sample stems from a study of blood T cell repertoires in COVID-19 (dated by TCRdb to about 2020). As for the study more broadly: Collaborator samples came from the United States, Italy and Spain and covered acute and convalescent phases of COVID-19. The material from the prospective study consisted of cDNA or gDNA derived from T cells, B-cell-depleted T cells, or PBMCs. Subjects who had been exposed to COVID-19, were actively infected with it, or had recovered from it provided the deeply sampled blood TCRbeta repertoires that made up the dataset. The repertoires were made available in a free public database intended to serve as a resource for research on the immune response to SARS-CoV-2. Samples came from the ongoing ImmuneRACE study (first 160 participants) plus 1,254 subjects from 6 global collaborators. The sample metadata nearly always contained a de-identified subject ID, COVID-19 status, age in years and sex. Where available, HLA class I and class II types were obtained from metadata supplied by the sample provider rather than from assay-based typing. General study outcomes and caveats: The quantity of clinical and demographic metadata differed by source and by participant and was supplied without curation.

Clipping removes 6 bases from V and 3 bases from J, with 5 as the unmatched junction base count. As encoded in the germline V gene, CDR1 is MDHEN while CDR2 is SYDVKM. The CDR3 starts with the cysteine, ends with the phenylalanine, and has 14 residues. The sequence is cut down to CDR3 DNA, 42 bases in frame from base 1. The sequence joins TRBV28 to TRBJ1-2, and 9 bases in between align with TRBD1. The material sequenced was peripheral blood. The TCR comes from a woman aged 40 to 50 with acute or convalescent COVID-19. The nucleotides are TGTGCCAGCAGATCACAGGGGGCTGACTATGGCTACACCTTC. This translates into CASRSQGADYGYTF.